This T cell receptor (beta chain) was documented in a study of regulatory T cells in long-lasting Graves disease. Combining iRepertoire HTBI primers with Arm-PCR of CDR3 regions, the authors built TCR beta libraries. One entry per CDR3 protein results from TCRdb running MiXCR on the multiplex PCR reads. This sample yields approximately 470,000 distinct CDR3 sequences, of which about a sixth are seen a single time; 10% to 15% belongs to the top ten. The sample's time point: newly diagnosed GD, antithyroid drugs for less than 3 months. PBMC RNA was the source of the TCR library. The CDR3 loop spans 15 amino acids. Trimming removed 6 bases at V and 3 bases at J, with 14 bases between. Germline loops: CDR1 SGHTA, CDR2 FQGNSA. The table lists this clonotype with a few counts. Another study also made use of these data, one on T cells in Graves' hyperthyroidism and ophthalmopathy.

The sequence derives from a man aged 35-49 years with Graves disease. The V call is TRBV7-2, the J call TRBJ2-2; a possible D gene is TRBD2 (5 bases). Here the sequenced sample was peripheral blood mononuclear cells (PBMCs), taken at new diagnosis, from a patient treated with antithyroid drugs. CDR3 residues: CASSASGPYTGELFF. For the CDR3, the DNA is TGTGCCAGCAGTGCAAGCGGACCTTACACCGGGGAGCTGTTTTTT.